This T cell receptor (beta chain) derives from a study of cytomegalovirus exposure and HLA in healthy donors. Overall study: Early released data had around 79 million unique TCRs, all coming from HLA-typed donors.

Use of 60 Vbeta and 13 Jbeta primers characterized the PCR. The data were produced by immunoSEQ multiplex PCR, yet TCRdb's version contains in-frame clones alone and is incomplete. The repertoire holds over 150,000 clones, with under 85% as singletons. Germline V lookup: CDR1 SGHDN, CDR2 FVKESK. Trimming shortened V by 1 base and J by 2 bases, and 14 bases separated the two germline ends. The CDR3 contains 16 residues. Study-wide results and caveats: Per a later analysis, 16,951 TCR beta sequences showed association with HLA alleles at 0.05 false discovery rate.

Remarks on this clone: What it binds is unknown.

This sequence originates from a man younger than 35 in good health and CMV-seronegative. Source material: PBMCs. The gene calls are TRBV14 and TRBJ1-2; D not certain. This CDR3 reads CASSQGFTVSNYGYTF. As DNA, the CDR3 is TGTGCCAGCAGCCAAGGGTTTACGGTATCGAACTATGGCTACACCTTC.